Following are 27 T cell receptor beta chains from one sample sequenced in a study of shared clonotypes between healthy human individuals (dated by TCRdb to the early 2020s). Library method: the immunoSEQ multiplex PCR assay. Drawn from immuneACCESS, this table holds only the in-frame rearrangements with V and J called that TCRdb kept. Clones are partly lost; checked studies trace under half to an unresolved V gene and leave the rest unexplained. This sample holds about 1 million clones; around 76% were observed only once. About 1.5% of the sample belongs to the ten largest clones. Source material: memory CD4+ T cells sorted from blood. The sample's cell subset or site, from its label and the paper: CD45RA-negative fraction. Receptors originate from a man younger than 35 in good health.

This chain uses TRBV7-9 with TRBJ2-1; 12 positions match TRBD2. CDR1 and CDR2 (germline): SEHNR, FQNEAQ (reference sequence). The CDR3 totals 15 residues. V gave up 6 bases and J gave up 7 bases; unmatched junction bases: 7. CDR3 amino acids: CASRSLAGGSNEQFF. In DNA form, the CDR3 reads TGTGCCAGCAGGTCACTAGCGGGAGGATCAAATGAGCAGTTCTTC.

The sample holds many counts of this clone. Other DNA sequences of this sample code for an identical CDR3. The chain carries TRBV5-1 and TRBJ2-2; 7 nucleotides align to TRBD1. The CDR3 is made up of 16 amino acids. Germline-derived CDR1 and CDR2 are SGHRS and YFSETQ. The trim removed 4 bases at V and 7 bases at J, leaving 13 bases unmatched. In DNA form, the CDR3 reads TGCGCCAGCAGCAGCGGAGGACAGGCCTCGCTCGGGGAGCTGTTTTTT. Encoded protein: CASSSGGQASLGELFF.

This clone was detected only a few times. The chain joins TRBV7-9 to TRBJ2-2; no reliable D call. This CDR3 has 14 residues. With 2 bases removed from V and 3 bases from J, the gap between germline ends came to 7 bases. Germline V lookup: CDR1 SEHNR, CDR2 FQNEAQ (reference sequence). The CDR3 sequence is CASSLKSDTGELFF. CDR3 bases: TGTGCCAGCAGCTTAAAGTCAGACACCGGGGAGCTGTTTTTT.

The chain links TRBV6-6 to TRBJ1-4, with D perhaps matching TRBD1 (5 bases). With 7 bases removed from V and 8 bases from J, the gap between germline ends came to 17 bases. CDR1 MNHNY and CDR2 SVGAGI come from the germline V gene (reference sequence). The CDR3 has 14 residues. CDR3 DNA: TGTGCCAGCACCATAATCCAGGGCGGAGAAAAACTGTTTTTT. This codes for CASTIIQGGEKLFF.

As concerns this clone: A much larger clone lies a single base off, so this may be a read error. The chain employs TRBV5-6 and TRBJ1-1, with D unclear. Trimming removed 4 bases from V and 2 bases from J, with 3 bases in between. Germline lookup yields CDR1 SGHDT and CDR2 YYEEEE. The CDR3 covers 11 residues. DNA for the CDR3: TGTGCCAGCAGCCTAAACACTGAAGCTTTCTTT. Translation: CASSLNTEAFF. Full variable domain (remainder filled in from reference TRBV5-6 and TRBJ1-1): DAGVTQSPTHLIKTRGQQVTLRCSPKSGHDTVSWYQQALGQGPQFIFQYYEEEERQRGNFPDRFSGHQFPNYSSELNVNALLLGDSALYLCASSLNTEAFFGQGTRLTVV.

A few counts support this clone. The chain employs TRBV6-5 and TRBJ2-3; D gene uncertain. V lost 4 bases, J lost 3 bases, and 11 bases lay in between. The CDR3 spans 14 residues. The germline gives CDR1 MNHEY, CDR2 SVGAGI. The CDR3, as DNA: TGTGCCAGCAGTTTGCAACGGCTAACAGATACGCAGTATTTT. Protein sequence: CASSLQRLTDTQYF.

This clone was seen only once. The V and J genes are TRBV11-2 and TRBJ1-1; TRBD1 is a possible D gene (5 bases). Germline V gives CDR1 SGHAT, CDR2 FQNNGV. V was clipped by 1 base and J by 2 bases, with 8 bases between them. The CDR3 consists of 14 residues. In nucleotides, the CDR3 is TGTGCCAGCAGCTTAGTCAGGGCAAACACTGAAGCTTTCTTT. It encodes CASSLVRANTEAFF.

This chain uses TRBV18 with TRBJ1-6; no firm D call. V lost 3 bases and J lost 2, with 8 bases in between. This CDR3 region has 15 residues. CDR1 is KGHSH, CDR2 LQKENI, per germline. The CDR3 DNA sequence: TGTGCCAGCTCACCCGGACCGGCCTATAATTCACCCCTCCACTTT. Protein: CASSPGPAYNSPLHF. Filled out from reference TRBV18 and TRBJ1-6, the complete variable domain reads NAGVMQNPRHLVRRRGQEARLRCSPMKGHSHVYWYRQLPEEGLKFMVYLQKENIIDESGMPKERFSAEFPKEGPSILRIQQVVRGDSAAYFCASSPGPAYNSPLHFGNGTRLTVT.

The chain uses TRBV7-9 and TRBJ2-3, with D uncertain. This CDR3 has 12 residues. Germline CDR1 is SEHNR and CDR2 is FQNEAQ (reference sequence). The V gene lost 5 bases and the J gene lost 3 bases, with 6 bases spanning the gap. The DNA of the CDR3 is TGTGCCAGCAGCCAGGTAACAGATACGCAGTATTTT. It is translated as CASSQVTDTQYF.

This clone appeared a single time. Different DNA sequences within this sample yield the same CDR3. The chain links TRBV18 to TRBJ1-2, with D unclear. The CDR3 is 13 residues long. Germline CDR1 reads KGHSH; CDR2 reads LQKENI. The V and J ends lost 1 base and 2 bases respectively, with 5 bases between them. CDR3 in amino acids: CASSPQENYGYTF. The DNA for the CDR3 is TGTGCCAGCTCACCACAGGAGAACTATGGCTACACCTTC.

This clone turned up a few times. This chain uses TRBV29-1 with TRBJ2-1, with TRBD2 matching over 8 bases. CDR1 and CDR2 (germline): SQVTM, ANQGSEA. The CDR3 is made up of 14 amino acids. V lost 6 bases to trimming and J lost 5 bases; unmatched junction nucleotides: 9. This CDR3 reads CSVASGGFHNEQFF. The CDR3 DNA is TGCAGCGTGGCCTCGGGGGGGTTTCACAATGAGCAGTTCTTC.

About this clone: A junction boundary mismatches the germline segment, possibly from a read error. V is TRBV6-6 and J is TRBJ2-3; TRBD2 is a possible D gene (6 bases). Germline V CDR1 and CDR2: MNHNY, SVGAGI (reference sequence). The CDR3 extends over 12 amino acids. CDR3 region: CASSSRLVVIHF. The CDR3 nucleotides are TGTGCCAGCAGTTCCCGACTAGTCGTCATCCATTTT.

The rearrangement links TRBV28 to TRBJ2-7; D unclear. V dropped 3 bases and J dropped 2 bases, with 14 bases sitting between them. Per the germline V gene, CDR1 is MDHEN and CDR2 is SYDVKM. The length of the CDR3 is 15 residues. CDR3 protein: CASSFVPDPTYEQYF. The CDR3 bases are TGTGCCAGCAGTTTTGTGCCAGATCCAACCTACGAGCAGTACTTC.

The chain carries TRBV4-1 and TRBJ1-5; the match to TRBD1 covers 7 bases. Germline V gene data show CDR1 as MGHRA and CDR2 as YSYEKL. This CDR3 has 14 amino acids. V lost 1 base, J lost 7 bases, and 4 bases stayed unmatched. CDR3 in DNA: TGCGCCAGCAGCCAAGGAAGGGGGCGACAGCCCCAGCATTTT. This sequence encodes CASSQGRGRQPQHF.

In this sample, this clone turned up many times. The chain links TRBV15 to TRBJ1-1; D is undetermined. The V and J ends lost 3 bases and 0 bases respectively, with 11 bases between them. The length of the CDR3 is 15 residues. Germline CDR1 LNHNV, CDR2 YYDKDF (reference sequence). DNA of the CDR3: TGTGCCACCAGCAGGGGCGGAATTATGAACACTGAAGCTTTCTTT. Protein: CATSRGGIMNTEAFF.

This clone was recorded only once. The gene calls are TRBV7-9 and TRBJ1-3; D call uncertain. V lost 1 base to trimming and J lost 0 bases, with 10 bases between them. This CDR3 contains 16 residues. The germline V gene encodes CDR1 SEHNR and CDR2 FQNEAQ (reference sequence). CDR3 in amino acids: CASSLGSRSSGNTIYF. The DNA of the CDR3 is TGTGCCAGCAGCTTAGGGTCCAGGAGCTCTGGAAACACCATATATTTT.

This clone was found once. The gene calls are TRBV10-3 and TRBJ2-5; the D gene is possibly TRBD2 (7 bases). Germline V gene lookup returns CDR1 ENHRY and CDR2 SYGVKD. The CDR3 covers 15 residues. V lost 0 bases to trimming and J lost 5 bases, with 13 bases between them. The chain's CDR3 is CAISESRGGKETQYF. CDR3 sequence (DNA): TGTGCCATCAGTGAGTCGAGGGGGGGCAAGGAGACCCAGTACTTC.

The chain recombines TRBV6-5 with TRBJ2-3; 7 nucleotides line up with TRBD2. J gave up 5 bases and V 3 bases, and 5 bases lay outside the gene matches. Looked up from germline, CDR1 is MNHEY and CDR2 is SVGAGI. CDR3 length: 14 residues. The DNA of the CDR3 is TGTGCCAGCAGTTATAACGGGAGGAGAGATACGCAGTATTTT. It specifies CASSYNGRRDTQYF.

The rearrangement uses TRBV27 and TRBJ2-6; 12 positions match TRBD1. CDR1 and CDR2 (germline): MNHEY, SMNVEV (reference sequence). After removal of 4 bases from V and 4 bases from J, the junction contained 5 bases not matched to a gene. CDR3 size: 17 residues. The CDR3 spells CASSWDRGRGGANVLTF. As DNA, the CDR3 is TGTGCCAGCAGTTGGGACAGGGGGCGGGGAGGGGCCAACGTCCTGACTTTC.

This clone appeared a single time. V gene TRBV27 combines with J gene TRBJ1-5; D is perhaps TRBD1 (5 bases). The germline V gene encodes CDR1 MNHEY and CDR2 SMNVEV (reference sequence). This CDR3 has 13 residues. V was shortened by 8 bases and J by 6 bases, with 14 bases between the two germline ends. DNA for the CDR3: TGTGCCAGCGGGGATTGGGGCTTTCAGCCCCAGCATTTT. This sequence encodes CASGDWGFQPQHF.

The chain is built from TRBV29-1 and TRBJ1-1; D may be TRBD1 (5 bases). This CDR3 spans 13 amino acids. Germline lookup yields CDR1 SQVTM and CDR2 ANQGSEA. The CDR3 DNA sequence: TGCGCGACATCAGGGTTCGCGAACACTGAAGCTTTCTTT. Residues: CATSGFANTEAFF.

The chain carries TRBV7-6 and TRBJ2-5, with 9 bases fitting TRBD2. V was clipped by 1 base and J by 7 bases; unmatched bases: 7. The CDR3 consists of 15 residues. The germline CDR1 and CDR2 sequences are SGHVS and FNYEAQ. CDR3 protein: CASSLVAGAGGTQYF. For the CDR3, the DNA is TGTGCCAGCAGCTTAGTAGCGGGGGCAGGGGGGACCCAGTACTTC.

The chain combines TRBV19 with TRBJ1-6; D call uncertain. CDR3 length equals 14 residues. Looked up from germline, CDR1 is LNHDA and CDR2 is SQIVND (reference sequence). Trimming shortened V by 5 bases and J by 2 bases, and 7 bases separated the two germline ends. The CDR3 region is CASSRGAYNSPLHF. The DNA of the CDR3 is TGTGCCAGTAGTCGGGGTGCCTATAATTCACCCCTCCACTTT. Together with reference TRBV19 and TRBJ1-6, the CDR3 gives the full variable domain: DGGITQSPKYLFRKEGQNVTLSCEQNLNHDAMYWYRQDPGQGLRLIYYSQIVNDFQKGDIAEGYSVSREKKESFPLTVTSAQKNPTAFYLCASSRGAYNSPLHFGNGTRLTVT.

This clone was detected only a few times. In DNA, the CDR3 is TGTGCCAGCAGTGTAAATCGACGGAATACGCAGTATTTT. This translates into CASSVNRRNTQYF. V usage is TRBV6-1 and J usage is TRBJ2-3; D call uncertain. V lost 4 bases to trimming and J lost 7 bases, with 12 bases between them. This CDR3 has 13 amino acids. Per germline, CDR1 MNHNS and CDR2 SASEGT.

This chain connects TRBV28 to TRBJ2-1; weak D call: TRBD1 (5 bases). This CDR3 is 14 amino acids long. The germline V and J ends were trimmed by 3 bases and 6 bases, with 12 bases remaining between them. Germline CDR1 and CDR2: MDHEN and SYDVKM. CDR3 in DNA: TGTGCCAGCAGTTTTAGGACAACCGTCAATGAGCAGTTCTTC. Its translation: CASSFRTTVNEQFF.

This clone showed up just once. The chain employs TRBV30 and TRBJ2-2; 7 bases map to TRBD2. The CDR3 totals 14 residues. The germline CDR1 and CDR2 sequences are GTSNPN and SVGIG (reference sequence). V trimming: 7 bases; J trimming: 0 bases; junction bases outside the gene matches: 5. DNA of the CDR3: TGTGCCTTGCGACTAGCCGCGAACACCGGGGAGCTGTTTTTT. This encodes CALRLAANTGELFF.

This chain uses TRBV11-2 with TRBJ2-1; perhaps TRBD2 as D (6 bases). Germline CDR1 SGHAT, CDR2 FQNNGV. The CDR3 contains 17 residues. V lost 7 bases and J 4 bases, leaving 23 bases between the germline ends. The CDR3 sequence: CASTTRRRGKTYNEQFF. Here the CDR3 DNA reads TGTGCCAGCACCACTCGACGCCGCGGGAAGACTTACAATGAGCAGTTCTTC.